These T cell receptor beta chains were read from a single sample in a study of response to subunit inactivated influenza vaccine. TCRdb itself ran the RT-PCR reads through MiXCR, one entry per CDR3 protein. Here the sample spans hundreds of thousands of distinct CDR3 sequences, approximately 15% being singletons. The specimen was PBMCs from blood, collected around two weeks before vaccination. These receptors all come from a man in his fifties who received an inactivated influenza vaccine. CDR3s include the opening cysteine and the closing phenylalanine or tryptophan. A D gene is named only where the DNA matches it firmly. Clone sizes are given selectively: once, few, many, or a class where the clone is expanded.

TRBJ1-6,13,many,TRBV12-3/TRBV12-4,.,TGTGCCAGCACCGCACTTCCAAATTCACCCCTCCACTTT,CASTALPNSPLHF
TRBJ2-1,17,.,TRBV28,.,TGTGCCAGCAGTTTACCCCGAGGGGGGGGGCCAAGCAATGAGCAGTTCTTC,CASSLPRGGGPSNEQFF
TRBJ1-1,14,few,TRBV5-1,.,TGCGCCAGCAGGGTAAATCCTGCGGGCACTGAAGCTTTCTTT,CASRVNPAGTEAFF
TRBJ1-1,16,few,TRBV11-2,.,TGTGCCAGCAGCCCGCGGTTTGGGGGGTATTACACTGAAGCTTTCTTT,CASSPRFGGYYTEAFF
TRBJ2-3,15,many,TRBV29-1,.,TGCAGCGTGACGAGACAGGCTCTCAGCACAGATACGCAGTATTTT,CSVTRQALSTDTQYF
TRBJ2-7,11,few,TRBV27,.,TGTGCCAGCAGTGCCTATGGGGAGCAGTACTTC,CASSAYGEQYF
TRBJ2-2,16,.,TRBV4-2,TRBD2,TGTGCCAGCAGCCAAGGTGGCGGGGGGGCGTCGGGGGAGCTGTTTTTT,CASSQGGGGASGELFF
TRBJ2-3,12,.,TRBV3-1,.,TGTGCCAGCAGCCAACTTTGGGATACGCAGTATTTT,CASSQLWDTQYF
TRBJ2-7,16,.,TRBV7-9,.,TGTGCCAGCAGCTTAACCCGAGGAGCAAACTCCTACGAGCAGTACTTC,CASSLTRGANSYEQYF
TRBJ1-1,12,few,TRBV11-2,TRBD1,TGTGCCAGCAACCAGGGGGGCACTGAAGCTTTCTTT,CASNQGGTEAFF
TRBJ1-2,14,many,TRBV5-5,TRBD1,TGTGCCAGCAGCAACGGACAGGGAAACTATGGCTACACCTTC,CASSNGQGNYGYTF
TRBJ1-2,14,many,TRBV12-3/TRBV12-4,.,TGTGCCAGCAGTACCTCCGCCACAGAAGGTGGCTACACCTTC,CASSTSATEGGYTF
TRBJ2-4,14,.,TRBV10-1,TRBD1,TGCGCCAGCAAGGGACAGCCAGCCAAAAACATTCAGTACTTC,CASKGQPAKNIQYF
TRBJ2-6,15,.,TRBV12-3/TRBV12-4,.,TGTGCCAGCAGCCATACGACTAGTTATGCCAACGTCCCGACTTTC,CASSHTTSYANVPTF
TRBJ2-5,15,.,TRBV3-1,TRBD2,TGTGCCAGCAGCAGAACTAGCGGGAGATGGGAGACCCAGTACTTC,CASSRTSGRWETQYF
TRBJ2-5,14,few,TRBV12-3/TRBV12-4,.,TGTGCCAGCAGTTATACCCCGGAACGAGAGACCCAGTACTTC,CASSYTPERETQYF
TRBJ1-6,17,few,TRBV4-3,TRBD1,TGCGCCAGCAGCCAGGGTACAGGGGCCGTTTTGAATTCACCCCTCCACTTT,CASSQGTGAVLNSPLHF
TRBJ1-6,15,few,TRBV5-1,TRBD1,TGCGCCAGCAGCTTCAGGGGACAGGGGAATTCACCCCTCCACTTT,CASSFRGQGNSPLHF
TRBJ1-5,16,.,TRBV21-1,.,TGTGCCAGCCGAGGAGAGGGATCGGGCCCCCACCAGCCCCAGCATTTT,CASRGEGSGPHQPQHF
TRBJ2-4,15,.,TRBV12-3/TRBV12-4,.,TGTGCCAGCGGACGGGGGACCCTAGCCAAAAACATTCAGTACTTC,CASGRGTLAKNIQYF
TRBJ1-6,15,.,TRBV5-5,TRBD1,TGTGCCAGCAGCTTAGGACAGGTGATGGATTCACCCCTCCACTTT,CASSLGQVMDSPLHF
TRBJ1-4,14,few,TRBV5-1,.,TGCGCCAGCAGCTTCTCTGCAACTAATGAAAAACTGTTTTTT,CASSFSATNEKLFF
TRBJ1-2,18,.,TRBV12-3/TRBV12-4,.,TGTGCCAGCAGTTTTTCATTTGAGGGACATACGCGGCATTATGGCTACACCTTC,CASSFSFEGHTRHYGYTF
TRBJ1-1,15,.,TRBV7-2,.,TGTGCCAGCAGCTTAGCGCTAGGGGCGATCACTGAAGCTTTCTTT,CASSLALGAITEAFF
TRBJ2-7,16,.,TRBV6-2/TRBV6-3,.,TGTGCCAGCAGTGGGCAGTCGGGCAGATTCTCCTACGAGCAGTACTTC,CASSGQSGRFSYEQYF
TRBJ2-1,16,few,TRBV6-2/TRBV6-3,TRBD2,TGTGCCAGCAGGGGGGGGACTAGCGGGGCCTACAATGAGCAGTTCTTC,CASRGGTSGAYNEQFF
TRBJ1-1,15,few,TRBV3-1,.,TGTGCCAGCAGCCCTCCTGGGAGGTTGAACACTGAAGCTTTCTTT,CASSPPGRLNTEAFF
TRBJ2-7,14,.,TRBV2,TRBD1,TGTGCCAGCAGTGAAGAACAGGGGGTGTACGAGCAGTACTTC,CASSEEQGVYEQYF
TRBJ2-7,20,.,TRBV4-2,TRBD1,TGTGCCAGCAGCCAAGGGGGCCTGAGGAGACAGGGGTTTGGCGCCTACGCGCAGTACTTC,CASSQGGLRRQGFGAYAQYF
TRBJ2-7,15,few,TRBV13,.,TGTGCCAGCAGCCAAGGGCTAAGGCGCCTCTACGAGCAGTACTTC,CASSQGLRRLYEQYF
TRBJ2-3,16,once,TRBV5-1,.,TGCGCCAGCAGCTTGGGGCAGGGCGGACGGGCAGATACGCAGTATTTT,CASSLGQGGRADTQYF
TRBJ2-5,15,.,TRBV20-1,.,TGCAGTGCGAAACTCCCGGGACGGCAACAAGAGACCCAGTACTTC,CSAKLPGRQQETQYF
TRBJ2-2,15,.,TRBV15,.,TGTGCCACCAGCACAGGGGTTTCGACCACCGGGGAGCTGTTTTTT,CATSTGVSTTGELFF
TRBJ2-1,13,many,TRBV10-3,TRBD2,TGTGCCATCAGCCAGACTAGCGGGGGGGATTCGTTCTTC,CAISQTSGGDSFF
TRBJ2-1,16,few,TRBV19,.,TGTGCCAGTAGTGCACTTGCCGGGGATTCCTACAATGAGCAGTTCTTC,CASSALAGDSYNEQFF
TRBJ2-2,13,many,TRBV29-1,.,TGCAGCGTTTCAGGGTTTCAGGCCGGGGAGCTGTTTTTT,CSVSGFQAGELFF
TRBJ2-1,15,.,TRBV6-1,.,TGTGCCAGCAGTGATAGGGTTAGCTCCTACAATGAGCAGTTCTTC,CASSDRVSSYNEQFF